This TCR beta chain was profiled in a study of resident and recirculating memory T cells in vitiligo. Broader study findings: TCR sequences were not conserved across biopsy sites or patients. No unique dominant TCR clone was found in vitiligo lesions.

Germline loops: CDR1 MNHEY, CDR2 SMNVEV (reference sequence). The length of the CDR3 is 15 residues. The ends were cut back, 6 bases at V and 7 bases at J, with 19 bases in the middle. Sequenced by immunoSEQ multiplex PCR; TCRdb stores in-frame clones only, minus some. The data show tens of thousands of clones, about 90% seen once. Stability required unchanged lesions during the previous 6 months. No vitiligo treatment was given during the prior three months. In regard to this clone: Its cognate antigen is unknown.

This rearrangement joins TRBV27 to TRBJ1-3; D uncertain. The sample comprised blood. This TCR came from a male donor with vitiligo. CDR3 bases: TGTGCCAGCAGGCCGGGGTACAGTGCGTGGAACACCATATATTTT. Its protein is CASRPGYSAWNTIYF.